One TCR beta chain is described in this entry. The data belong to a study of blood T cell repertoires in COVID-19. V trimming: 9 bases; J trimming: 0 bases; junction bases outside the gene matches: 17. CDR3 size: 17 residues. Germline V gene sequence: CDR1 SGHDN, CDR2 FVKESK. The protocol was immunoSEQ multiplex PCR, while the TCRdb copy is restricted to in-frame clones and leaves out a portion. The table includes around 290,000 clones, roughly nine tenths detected once. The receptor was isolated from a woman aged 40 to 49 who had recovered from COVID-19. This sequence joins TRBV14 and TRBJ2-7; 7 nucleotides match TRBD1. Material: PBMCs or T cells enriched from blood (not recorded which). The CDR3 region is CASPLNSGTVSSYEQYF. The CDR3 nucleotides read TGTGCCAGTCCCCTCAATTCGGGGACAGTTAGCTCCTACGAGCAGTACTTC.